The T cell receptor (beta chain) described here comes from a study of identifying expanded T cells in peripheral blood. Whole-study results and caveats: Approximately 2-week clone count variance significantly increased as total template count grew.

Germline V gives CDR1 SQVTM, CDR2 ANQGSEA. The CDR3 sequence is 14 residues long. J gave up 4 bases and V 3 bases, and 8 bases lay outside the gene matches. On this clone: Antigen unknown.

Method: immunoSEQ multiplex PCR; TCRdb's copy keeps in-frame clones and lacks some. The table has 130,000 or so clones, 84% seen once. The material sequenced was blood. This receptor was identified in a person aged 18-70 years in good health. The rearrangement links TRBV29-1 to TRBJ1-1, with 7 bases lining up with TRBD1. The CDR3 coding sequence is TGCAGCGTTGATAGGTTGACAGGGCTCACTGAAGCTTTCTTT. Translated: CSVDRLTGLTEAFF.